What follows is one TCR beta chain and its context. Its antigen is not identified. TCRdb called the 5' RACE reads again in MiXCR, with one record for every CDR3 protein. The sample shows about 180,000 distinct CDR3 sequences, around 16% of them seen only once. Per the germline V gene, CDR1 is SGDLS and CDR2 is YYNGEE. The CDR3 length is 17 residues. The germline V and J ends were trimmed by 0 bases and 0 bases, with 15 bases remaining between them. These data come from a study of T-cell memory formation after mild COVID-19. Study-level results: From day 15 to 85, contracting clones were balanced between CD4 and CD8, whereas later expanders leaned toward CD4+. Day 37-peaking second-wave clones had unconfirmed SARS-CoV-2 specificity.

Sample: PBMCs or a T cell subset sorted from them (not recorded which). The chain has TRBV9 and TRBJ1-1; weak D call: TRBD1 (6 bases). This TCR was recovered from an adult woman who had mild COVID-19 (a few samples of this study predate the infection). Cell type and time point are not known. The CDR3 coding sequence is TGTGCCAGCAGCGTAGCAGCGGGGGGACACATGAACACTGAAGCTTTCTTT. This gives the protein CASSVAAGGHMNTEAFF.